The 4 T cell receptor beta chains in this list originate from one sample, sequenced in a study of tumor and adjacent non-tumor tissue in lung cancer. This sample's RNA came from whole unsorted tissue. This non-tumor lung sample came from over 3 cm beyond the tumor edge. The library came from three nested PCR rounds adapted from ARM-PCR protocols. Via MiXCR, TCRdb re-called the multiplex PCR reads, giving one row per CDR3 protein. This sample has roughly 44,000 distinct CDR3 sequences, with roughly 60% found just once. Sequenced: distant non-tumor lung tissue. The receptors stem from a woman aged 40 to 49 with non-small cell lung cancer.

About this clonotype itself: The junction differs from germline at one of its ends, possibly a read error. The genes are TRBV10-2 and TRBJ2-1, with 10 bases that match TRBD2. Germline V lookup: CDR1 WSHSY, CDR2 SAAADI. This CDR3 comprises 16 residues. The CDR3, as DNA: TGCGCCAGCAGTGTGTCTAGCGGGAGCTCCTACAATGAGCAGCTCTTC. Translating gives CASSVSSGSSYNEQLF.

This clonotype occurred a few times. V gene TRBV11-2 combines with J gene TRBJ2-5; D possibly matches TRBD1 or TRBD2 (6 bases each). The V and J ends lost 10 bases and 8 bases respectively, with 26 bases between them. The germline CDR1 and CDR2 sequences are SGHAT and FQNNGV. The CDR3 contains 15 residues. CDR3 amino acids: CANSLRPAEGETQYF. CDR3 sequence (DNA): TGTGCCAATAGCCTAAGACCGGCGGAGGGGGAAACCCAGTACTTC.

This clonotype was counted at least ten times. A much larger clonotype is one base distant, so this may be a read error. The chain links TRBV11-2 to TRBJ2-1; weak D call: TRBD2 (5 bases). V lost 0 bases to trimming and J lost 0 bases, with 9 bases between them. Germline lookup yields CDR1 SGHAT and CDR2 FQNNGV. The CDR3 totals 16 residues. The CDR3 sequence is CASSLDPGSSYNEQFF. The CDR3 bases are TGTGCCAGCAGCTTAGATCCGGGGAGCTCCTACAATGAGCAGTTCTTC.

This clonotype showed up just once. The junction departs from the called germline gene at one end, perhaps through a read error. V and J are TRBV20-1 and TRBJ2-5, with TRBD2 matching 13 bases. The CDR3 has 16 amino acids. Germline V gene sequence: CDR1 DFQATT, CDR2 SNEGSKA (reference sequence). DNA of the CDR3: TGCAGTGCTAGAGTAGGACTAGCGGGAGCGCGAGAGGCCCAGTACTTC. Amino acids: CSARVGLAGAREAQYF.